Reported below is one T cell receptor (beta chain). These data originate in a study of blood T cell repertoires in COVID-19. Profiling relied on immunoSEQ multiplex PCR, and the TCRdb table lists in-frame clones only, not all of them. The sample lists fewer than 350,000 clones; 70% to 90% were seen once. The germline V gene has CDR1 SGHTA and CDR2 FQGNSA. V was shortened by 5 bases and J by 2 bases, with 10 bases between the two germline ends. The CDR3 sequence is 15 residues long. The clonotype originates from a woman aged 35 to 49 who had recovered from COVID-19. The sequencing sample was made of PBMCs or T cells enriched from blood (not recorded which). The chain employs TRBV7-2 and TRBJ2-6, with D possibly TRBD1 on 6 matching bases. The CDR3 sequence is CASSLEGAGANVLTF. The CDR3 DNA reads TGTGCCAGCAGCCTCGAGGGGGCTGGGGCCAACGTCCTGACTTTC.